Listed here is a single TCR beta chain. The V and J ends lost 2 bases and 4 bases, in that order; junction bases with no gene match: 6. Germline V CDR1 and CDR2: MNHEY, SVGEGT. The CDR3 is made up of 17 amino acids. This entry belongs to a study of blood T cell repertoires in COVID-19. In the study overall: The United States, Italy and Spain supplied acute and convalescent COVID-19 samples. Sources were T cells, B-cell-depleted T cells, or PBMCs; the material itself was cDNA or gDNA.

Per the original methods: It was from reference gene primer amplification that nucleated cell counts were estimated. The repertoire was sequenced with immunoSEQ multiplex PCR; TCRdb's copy has only in-frame clones and lacks some. That table supplies the V and J calls and clone size; D and trimming were determined from the DNA. The sample carries 100,000 or so clones, about 85% recorded once. The sample taken for sequencing was peripheral blood. This receptor was taken from a woman aged 70-85 years with active or convalescent COVID-19. The chain recombines TRBV6-2 or TRBV6-3 with TRBJ1-5, with 12 bases that match TRBD1. CDR3 nucleotides: TGTGCCAGCAGTTACCTGCCGGGACAGGGGGCAAATCAGCCCCAGCATTTT. It specifies CASSYLPGQGANQPQHF.